These T cell receptor beta chains were read from a single sample in a study of cytomegalovirus exposure and HLA in healthy donors. The protocol was immunoSEQ multiplex PCR, while the TCRdb copy is restricted to in-frame clones and leaves out a portion. The sample includes around 70,000 clones, 90% to 95% of them seen just once. Sequencing was done on a sample of PBMCs. These receptors originate from a young man in good health and CMV-seropositive. The CDR3 runs from the conserved cysteine through the conserved F or W. D genes are given only for firm matches. A clone size is listed for some rows: how often the clone was seen (once, few, many), or a class if it is expanded.

>-|TRBJ1-5|TRBD1|TRBV6-4
CASSGQVSNQPQHF
TGTGCCAGCAGCGGACAGGTTAGCAATCAGCCCCAGCATTTT
>-|TRBJ1-5|TRBD1|TRBV6-5
CASSPGTGVQPQHF
TGTGCCAGCAGTCCCGGGACAGGGGTCCAGCCCCAGCATTTT
>-|TRBJ1-5|-|TRBV27
CASSLQQHRDVQPQHF
TGTGCCAGCAGTTTACAACAACACAGGGACGTTCAGCCCCAGCATTTT
>once|TRBJ2-5|-|TRBV4-1
CASSQEEQETQYF
TGCGCCAGCAGCCAAGAGGAACAGGAGACCCAGTACTTC
>-|TRBJ1-1|TRBD1|TRBV5-1
CASSGQLNTEAFF
TGCGCCAGCTCGGGACAGTTGAACACTGAAGCTTTCTTT
>-|TRBJ1-4|-|TRBV5-6
CASSLASQGTNEKLFF
TGTGCCAGCAGCTTGGCCTCCCAGGGGACTAATGAAAAACTGTTTTTT
>once|TRBJ2-7|TRBD2|TRBV25-1
CASSVGGRSSYEQYF
TGTGCCAGCAGTGTAGGCGGGAGGAGCTCCTACGAGCAGTACTTC
>-|TRBJ2-2|-|TRBV19
CASRPLQGANTGELFF
TGTGCCAGTAGGCCACTACAGGGCGCGAACACCGGGGAGCTGTTTTTT
>-|TRBJ2-7|TRBD2|TRBV5-1
CASKITSGSSEQYF
TGCGCCAGCAAAATAACTAGCGGGAGTAGCGAGCAGTACTTC
>-|TRBJ1-3|TRBD1|TRBV2
CASSVGQGRNTIYF
TGTGCCAGCAGTGTAGGACAGGGGCGAAACACCATATATTTT
>once|TRBJ1-5|-|TRBV28
CASTLDTSNQPQHF
TGTGCCAGCACCTTAGACACTAGCAATCAGCCCCAGCATTTT
>-|TRBJ2-6|TRBD2|TRBV27
CASSLWGGRTSGANVLTF
TGTGCCAGCAGTTTATGGGGGGGACGTACTTCTGGGGCCAACGTCCTGACTTTC
>-|TRBJ1-1|TRBD1|TRBV18
CASSPPKTGIMNTEAFF
TGTGCCAGCTCACCACCGAAGACAGGGATCATGAACACTGAAGCTTTCTTT
>-|TRBJ2-1|TRBD1|TRBV20-1
CSAVTGEQFF
TGCAGTGCGGTGACAGGGGAGCAGTTCTTC
>-|TRBJ2-1|TRBD2|TRBV28
CASSLASGRVEQFF
TGTGCCAGCAGTTTAGCTAGCGGGAGGGTTGAGCAGTTCTTC
>-|TRBJ2-2|TRBD1|TRBV6-4
CASSGTGGTGELFF
TGTGCCAGCAGTGGGACAGGGGGTACCGGGGAGCTGTTTTTT
>-|TRBJ1-2|TRBD1|TRBV5-4
CASSLVVTGGEGYTF
TGTGCCAGCAGCTTGGTCGTGACAGGGGGAGAGGGCTACACCTTC
>-|TRBJ2-2|-|TRBV11-3
CASSSRDTGELFF
TGTGCCAGCAGCTCCAGGGATACCGGGGAGCTGTTTTTT
>once|TRBJ2-5|-|TRBV10-3
CAISEREYSETQYF
TGTGCCATCAGTGAAAGAGAGTACTCGGAGACCCAGTACTTC
>-|TRBJ2-7|-|TRBV5-1
CASSSPRASETYEQYF
TGCGCCAGCAGCTCCCCGCGCGCCTCGGAGACCTACGAGCAGTACTTC
>-|TRBJ2-7|-|TRBV15
CATSRGEADNEQYF
TGTGCCACCAGCAGAGGAGAGGCGGACAACGAGCAGTACTTC
>-|TRBJ1-4|-|TRBV6-1
CASSPLYATNEKLFF
TGTGCCAGCAGCCCCCTTTATGCAACTAATGAAAAACTGTTTTTT
>-|TRBJ2-2|TRBD2|TRBV9
CASSPRTSGATGELFF
TGTGCCAGCAGCCCCCGGACTAGCGGGGCCACCGGGGAGCTGTTTTTT
>-|TRBJ1-2|TRBD1|TRBV6-5
CASSYRGRDGYTF
TGTGCCAGCAGCTACAGGGGGCGGGATGGCTACACCTTC
>-|TRBJ1-4|-|TRBV29-1
CSGGGANEKLFF
TGCAGCGGGGGGGGCGCTAATGAAAAACTGTTTTTT
>-|TRBJ2-5|TRBD2|TRBV29-1
CSVEAGASGRATRETQYF
TGCAGCGTTGAAGCTGGGGCTAGCGGGAGGGCCACTCGAGAGACCCAGTACTTC
>-|TRBJ2-6|-|TRBV6-5
CASSGSSGANVLTF
TGTGCCAGCTCCGGTTCCTCTGGGGCCAACGTCCTGACTTTC
>-|TRBJ2-6|TRBD1|TRBV2
CASSTDRGPGANVLTF
TGTGCCAGCAGTACCGACAGGGGGCCTGGGGCCAACGTCCTGACTTTC
>-|TRBJ2-1|-|TRBV5-4
CASSFSGQNEQFF
TGTGCCAGCAGTTTCAGCGGGCAGAATGAGCAGTTCTTC
>-|TRBJ1-2|TRBD1|TRBV28
CASSFLSPPGQSYGYTF
TGTGCCAGCAGTTTTCTAAGTCCTCCGGGACAGAGCTATGGCTACACCTTC
>few|TRBJ2-7|TRBD1|TRBV2
CVTIQGVISYEQYF
TGTGTTACGATTCAGGGGGTTATATCCTACGAGCAGTACTTC
>-|TRBJ1-5|-|TRBV2
CASAFRSRFNQPQHF
TGTGCCAGCGCCTTCCGGTCCCGGTTCAATCAGCCCCAGCATTTT
>-|TRBJ1-4|-|TRBV6-1
CASGGGINEKLFF
TGTGCCAGCGGGGGGGGGATTAATGAAAAACTGTTTTTT
>-|TRBJ1-1|-|TRBV7-9
CASSLKRENTEAFF
TGTGCCAGCAGCTTAAAAAGAGAGAACACTGAAGCTTTCTTT
>once|TRBJ2-3|TRBD2|TRBV10-2
CASSPAGTSGRHTQYF
TGCGCCAGCAGTCCCGCAGGGACTAGCGGCCGCCATACGCAGTATTTT
>-|TRBJ1-1|-|TRBV30
CAGALSTEAFF
TGTGCCGGGGCCCTTAGCACTGAAGCTTTCTTT